The following is a T cell receptor (beta chain) sequence with its context. No antigen is known for it. The sample belongs to a study of vaccination effects on CD4 cells after COVID-19. Prior to sequencing, the ViraFEST assay stimulated PBMC with viral peptide pools, which expanded the antigen-specific CD4+ T cells. Cultured cells yielded isolated CD4+ T cells after around 9 days. The person acquired a PCR-confirmed SARS-CoV-2 infection between March and December 2020. The vaccine given was either BNT162b2 or mRNA-1273, in two doses. Half the medium was replaced with IL-2 medium on days 3 and 7. Per germline, CDR1 MNHNY and CDR2 SVGAGI (reference sequence). The V end lost 6 bases, the J end lost 1 base, and 9 bases lay between the germline ends. CDR3 length equals 13 residues. The protocol was immunoSEQ multiplex PCR, while the TCRdb copy is restricted to in-frame clones and leaves out a portion. This sample has fewer than 15,000 clones, with 73% found just once.

The source material was CD4+ T cells from PBMCs cultured with HCoV-NL63 spike peptides, sampled after COVID-19 vaccination. The chain recombines TRBV6-6 with TRBJ1-1; D is undetermined. The receptor was isolated from a human donor who had a prior SARS-CoV-2 infection. CDR3 in amino acids: CASSDGSNTEAFF. Here the CDR3 DNA reads TGTGCCAGCAGCGACGGCTCGAACACTGAAGCTTTCTTT.